This record looks at one T cell receptor (beta chain) sequence and its context. With 6 bases clipped from V and 5 bases from J, the junction kept 7 bases outside the gene matches. The CDR3 is made up of 14 amino acids. Germline V gives CDR1 SNHLY, CDR2 FYNNEI. The data are from a study of blood T cell repertoires in COVID-19. About the study: Collection of acute and convalescent COVID-19 samples took place in the United States, Italy and Spain.

Profiled with immunoSEQ multiplex PCR; TCRdb holds only in-frame clones, not every one. The sample comprises around 250,000 clones, more than 85% of which are singletons, and under 2% rests with the top ten. In terms of age and location, participants ranged from roughly 18 to 89 years and lived in approximately 24 US areas. Sequenced sample: PBMCs or T cells enriched from blood (not recorded which). The TCR originated in a woman aged 45-65 years who had recovered from COVID-19. The chain joins TRBV2 to TRBJ1-2; 9 bases are a match to TRBD1. The CDR3 loop is CASSEDRGAYGYTF. DNA for the CDR3: TGTGCCAGCAGCGAGGACAGGGGTGCATATGGCTACACCTTC.